The entry below gives a single T cell receptor beta chain sequence along with its context. The antigen remains unidentified. The CDR3 totals 11 residues. These data belong to a study of OX40 agonist ivuxolimab in advanced cancers. Whole-study results and caveats: Low normalized clonal expansion also occurred in some nonresponding patients. Among the lowest peripheral clonal expansion occurred in 0.1-3.0 mg/kg partial responders. The antigens recognized by the expanded peripheral T cells, that is their antigen specificity, were not determined.

Profiled with immunoSEQ multiplex PCR; TCRdb holds only in-frame clones, not every one. This table holds around 79,000 clones, just over 85% found once. This chain connects TRBV21-1 to TRBJ2-5. TRBV21-1 is shown as a pseudogene. The specimen was CD4+ or CD8+ T cells sorted from blood, collected in a trial of the OX40 agonist ivuxolimab. This TCR derives from an adult with an advanced solid tumor such as melanoma, head and neck, liver or kidney cancer. This CDR3 reads CASGPRETQYF. Here the CDR3 DNA reads TGTGCCAGCGGACCTCGGGAGACCCAGTACTTC.